The 10 T cell receptor beta chains given below trace back to one sample, sequenced in a study of blood T cell repertoires in COVID-19. Produced via immunoSEQ multiplex PCR; TCRdb's table is partial and in-frame only. The profile shows more than 150,000 clones, roughly 84% of them singletons. Sequencing was done on a sample of peripheral blood. These receptors were obtained from a woman older than 75 with acute or convalescent COVID-19.

This chain uses TRBV10-1 with TRBJ1-3; D gene ambiguous. Trimming took off 2 bases at V and 0 bases at J, with 14 bases between the two ends. The CDR3 consists of 17 residues. From germline, CDR1 is WNHNN and CDR2 SYGVQD (reference sequence). The CDR3 sequence is CASSEEGGLSSGNTIYF. The CDR3 DNA reads TGCGCCAGCAGTGAGGAGGGCGGATTAAGCTCTGGAAACACCATATATTTT.

CDR3 amino acids: CASSASGSVDTQYF. As DNA, the CDR3 is TGCGCCAGCAGCGCGAGCGGGAGTGTAGATACGCAGTATTTT. This sequence joins TRBV5-1 and TRBJ2-3; 8 bases agree with TRBD2. The CDR3 is made up of 14 amino acids. Germline CDR1 is SGHRS and CDR2 is YFSETQ. Germline trimming cut 4 bases from V and 5 bases from J; bases unmatched to any gene: 6.

V is TRBV4-3 and J is TRBJ1-2, with D maybe TRBD1 (6 bases). CDR3 length equals 15 residues. Germline V gives CDR1 LGHNA, CDR2 YSLEER. With 2 bases removed from V and 3 bases from J, the gap between germline ends came to 13 bases. Written as DNA, the CDR3 is TGCGCCAGCAGCCAATATACAGGGTCTGACTATGGCTACACCTTC. Residues: CASSQYTGSDYGYTF.

This clone was recorded a few times. The genes are TRBV7-8 and TRBJ1-1; D might be TRBD1 (5 bases). Germline V lookup: CDR1 SGHVS, CDR2 FQNEAQ. The length of the CDR3 is 14 residues. V lost 2 bases, J lost 4 bases, and 11 bases lay in between. The CDR3 region has the DNA TGTGCCAGCAGCTTAACCAGGGCGGTCACTGAAGCTTTCTTT. It is translated as CASSLTRAVTEAFF.

This chain joins TRBV27 and TRBJ1-1, with D possibly being TRBD1 (6 bases). This CDR3 is built from 15 residues. Trimming cost V 5 bases and J 4 bases, with 17 bases left between them. Per germline, CDR1 MNHEY and CDR2 SMNVEV (reference sequence). In nucleotides, the CDR3 is TGTGCCAGCAGTCCTTGGGGGGGGCTTAGCACTGAAGCTTTCTTT. It yields the protein CASSPWGGLSTEAFF.

The chain couples TRBV5-6 to TRBJ2-1; 7 nucleotides agree with TRBD2. CDR1 is SGHDT and CDR2 is YYEEEE in the germline V gene. The CDR3 has 16 residues. Germline trimming cut 6 bases from V and 0 bases from J; bases unmatched to any gene: 9. This CDR3 is CASTGGTWSSYNEQFF. As DNA, the CDR3 is TGTGCCAGCACCGGGGGGACGTGGAGCTCCTACAATGAGCAGTTCTTC.

This chain uses TRBV9 with TRBJ1-5; D might be TRBD1 (6 bases). The germline V gene has CDR1 SGDLS and CDR2 YYNGEE. Trimming cost V 3 bases and J 6 bases, with 13 bases left between them. The CDR3 spans 14 residues. The DNA of the CDR3 is TGTGCCAGCAGCGCGGGGACAAGCCCTCAGCCCCAGCATTTT. Residues: CASSAGTSPQPQHF.

The chain has TRBV19 and TRBJ1-5, with D possibly TRBD1 on 6 matching bases. This CDR3 spans 15 amino acids. V was cut by 6 bases and J by 0 bases, with 12 bases left in between. CDR1 LNHDA and CDR2 SQIVND come from the germline V gene (reference sequence). In DNA form, the CDR3 reads TGTGCCAGTAGAACTACAGGGAATAGCAATCAGCCCCAGCATTTT. Translation gives CASRTTGNSNQPQHF.

The V gene is TRBV14, the J gene TRBJ2-1, with D perhaps TRBD2 (5 bases). Trimming removed 1 base at V and 4 bases at J, with 14 bases between. This CDR3 has 16 amino acids. Per the germline V gene, CDR1 is SGHDN and CDR2 is FVKESK. CDR3 nucleotides: TGTGCCAGCAGCCAAGTTAAAACTAGTCAGTACAATGAGCAGTTCTTC. Translating it yields CASSQVKTSQYNEQFF.

This clone was seen a handful of times. The chain uses TRBV7-2 and TRBJ1-5, with D unclear. Germline CDR1 reads SGHTA; CDR2 reads FQGNSA. The CDR3 is 16 amino acids. Trimming took off 5 bases at V and 0 bases at J, with 14 bases between the two ends. The CDR3 loop is CASSLSAGHSNQPQHF. The CDR3 nucleotides read TGTGCCAGCAGCCTTTCGGCGGGTCATAGCAATCAGCCCCAGCATTTT.